These 28 T cell receptor beta chains originate from one sample sequenced in a study of early T cells in non-severe SARS-CoV-2 infection. Each CDR3 protein gets one entry after TCRdb re-called the 5' RACE reads with MiXCR. Altogether about 64,000 distinct CDR3 sequences are present, more than 4% being singletons, with the ten largest covering 4.5% to 5.5%. Sequenced sample: whole blood. The receptors derive from an adult who was a healthcare worker with PCR-confirmed SARS-CoV-2 infection or an uninfected control (not recorded which).

This clonotype was counted only a few times. The CDR3: CASSRTSVDFTDTQYF. In DNA form, the CDR3 reads TGTGCCAGCAGCCGGACTAGCGTAGACTTCACAGATACGCAGTATTTT. V is TRBV7-2 and J is TRBJ2-3, with TRBD2 matching 9 bases. Germline V gene data show CDR1 as SGHTA and CDR2 as FQGNSA. The CDR3 sequence is 16 residues long. Trimming at V came to 5 bases and at J to 2 bases, leaving 8 bases not matched to a gene.

This clonotype appeared once. The V and J genes are TRBV5-5 and TRBJ2-7, with TRBD1 matching over 11 bases. The CDR3 is 15 amino acids. The junction had 5 bases not matched to a gene; V was cut back by 4 bases and J by 2 bases. Germline CDR1 reads SGHKS; CDR2 reads YYEKEE (reference sequence). The DNA for the CDR3 is TGTGCCAGCAGCAGCAAGGGACAGGGGGCCTACGAGCAGTACTTC. Translating gives CASSSKGQGAYEQYF.

This clonotype was seen ten or more times. This chain connects TRBV29-1 to TRBJ2-3; D is uncertain. The germline V gene encodes CDR1 SQVTM and CDR2 ANQGSEA. The ends were cut back, 6 bases at V and 0 bases at J, with 10 bases in the middle. The CDR3 runs 13 residues. CDR3 sequence reads: CSVYPSSTDTQYF. CDR3 nucleotides: TGCAGCGTATACCCGTCAAGCACAGATACGCAGTATTTT.

This clonotype was found many times. V and J are TRBV24-1 and TRBJ1-1; a weak D match, TRBD1 (5 bases). In germline, CDR1 is KGHDR, CDR2 SFDVKD. V was shortened by 2 bases and J by 1 base, with 10 bases between the two germline ends. This CDR3 is built from 15 residues. The CDR3 loop is CATSDSRGSNTEAFF. The CDR3 DNA reads TGTGCCACCAGTGATTCAAGGGGCTCGAACACTGAAGCTTTCTTT.

This clonotype was counted only a few times. The DNA is omitted, as the CDR3 cannot be located on it reliably, and the CDR3 follows TCRdb's listing. V is TRBV29-1 and J is TRBJ2-3; TRBD1, as called in the table, went unchecked against the DNA. Germline V gene data show CDR1 as SQVTM and CDR2 as ANQGSEA. The CDR3 contains 15 residues when both ends are counted. This CDR3 reads CSGTTGSSTDTQYFF.

This clonotype was counted many times. The chain links TRBV6-1 to TRBJ2-7; 7 nucleotides match TRBD1. CDR3 length equals 15 residues. Trimming cost V 6 bases and J 3 bases; bases outside gene matches: 11. Looked up from germline, CDR1 is MNHNS and CDR2 is SASEGT. CDR3 bases: TGTGCCAGCAGCGGCCTGGGACAGCCCTTCTACGAGCAGTACTTC. Protein product: CASSGLGQPFYEQYF.

V gene TRBV6-1 combines with J gene TRBJ2-3, with D unresolved. Germline assignment: CDR1 MNHNS and CDR2 SASEGT. With 2 bases removed from V and 0 bases from J, the gap between germline ends came to 6 bases. CDR3 length: 14 amino acids. The CDR3 loop is CASSERGSTDTQYF. The CDR3 DNA sequence: TGTGCCAGCAGTGAACGAGGCAGCACAGATACGCAGTATTTT.

Many counts were recorded for this clonotype. The chain uses TRBV6-5 and TRBJ2-7; 8 positions agree with TRBD1. Germline CDR1 is MNHEY and CDR2 is SVGAGI. V was clipped by 4 bases and J by 4 bases; unmatched bases: 9. The CDR3 totals 15 residues. In DNA form, the CDR3 reads TGTGCCAGCAGTTCCAGGGGGCAGCTGAAATACGAGCAGTACTTC. Translated, it gives CASSSRGQLKYEQYF.

This clonotype was counted at least ten times. V gene TRBV30 combines with J gene TRBJ1-1, with no clear D. V was shortened by 3 bases and J by 1 base, with 9 bases between the two germline ends. This CDR3 is 13 amino acids long. Germline V gene data show CDR1 as GTSNPN and CDR2 as SVGIG (reference sequence). CDR3 amino acids: CAWSRGANTEAFF. The CDR3 nucleotides are TGTGCCTGGAGCCGAGGAGCGAACACTGAAGCTTTCTTT.

This clonotype has only a few counts. V is TRBV7-8 and J is TRBJ1-1; D is possibly TRBD1 (6 bases). The CDR3 sequence is 17 residues long. V was trimmed by 1 base and J by 0 bases, leaving 15 bases between them. The germline V gene encodes CDR1 SGHVS and CDR2 FQNEAQ. The CDR3, as DNA: TGTGCCAGCAGCTTAGACAGTCCGAGGGGGATGAACACTGAAGCTTTCTTT. It encodes CASSLDSPRGMNTEAFF.

Of note for this clonotype: Its ends do not fully match the called genes, so a read error is possible. The chain carries TRBV12-3 or TRBV12-4 and TRBJ2-6, with D tentatively TRBD1 (5 bases). The CDR3 runs to 13 residues. The CDR3 region is CATLRSGANVPTF. CDR3 nucleotide sequence: TGTGCCACCCTCAGGTCTGGGGCCAACGTCCCGACTTTC.

This clonotype was recorded at least ten times. The rearrangement joins TRBV28 to TRBJ2-4; D is ambiguous. The V gene's germline CDR1 is MDHEN and CDR2 SYDVKM. The V and J ends lost 2 bases and 0 bases respectively, with 5 bases between them. The CDR3 is made up of 14 amino acids. The CDR3 DNA reads TGTGCCAGCAGTTTAACCATAGCCAAAAACATTCAGTACTTC. It is translated as CASSLTIAKNIQYF.

The chain carries TRBV5-1 and TRBJ2-3; 10 positions match TRBD2. This CDR3 region has 16 residues. The germline gives CDR1 SGHRS, CDR2 YFSETQ. Trimming cost V 2 bases and J 0 bases; bases outside gene matches: 3. CDR3 sequence reads: CASSLEGLASTDTQYF. The DNA for the CDR3 is TGCGCCAGCAGCTTAGAGGGACTAGCGAGCACAGATACGCAGTATTTT.

The sample holds many counts of this clonotype. J is TRBJ1-1 and V is TRBV29-1; possibly TRBD1 for D (5 bases). This CDR3 is built from 15 residues. The germline V gene encodes CDR1 SQVTM and CDR2 ANQGSEA. V dropped 1 base and J dropped 1 base, with 13 bases sitting between them. CDR3 residues: CSVEGRQTKNTEAFF. The DNA of the CDR3 is TGCAGCGTTGAAGGCCGACAGACTAAGAACACTGAAGCTTTCTTT.

The chain employs TRBV7-8 and TRBJ2-7, with 7 bases that match TRBD1. Germline CDR1 SGHVS, CDR2 FQNEAQ. The CDR3 consists of 13 residues. V lost 2 bases and J lost 6; bases outside the gene matches: 4. The CDR3 region has the DNA TGTGCCAGCAGCTTAAGACGACAGGGCGAGCAGTACTTC. Translated, it gives CASSLRRQGEQYF. The full variable domain, in which reference TRBV7-8 and TRBJ2-7 provide the parts outside the CDR3, is GAGVSQSPRYKVAKRGQDVALRCDPISGHVSLFWYQQALGQGPEFLTYFQNEAQLDKSGLPSDRFFAERPEGSVSTLKIQRTQQEDSAVYLCASSLRRQGEQYFGPGTRLTVT.

This clonotype occurred many times. The rearrangement uses TRBV7-8 and TRBJ2-7, with a tentative D call TRBD1 (6 bases). The CDR3 loop spans 17 amino acids. V lost 1 base and J lost 0, with 16 bases in between. Germline loops: CDR1 SGHVS, CDR2 FQNEAQ. The DNA for the CDR3 is TGTGCCAGCAGCTTAGTAGTGGGGGCCTACGGCTCCTACGAGCAGTACTTC. Translating gives CASSLVVGAYGSYEQYF.

This clonotype was detected many times. The genes are TRBV3-1 and TRBJ1-6; D might be TRBD1 (5 bases). Per germline, CDR1 LGHDT and CDR2 YNNKEL (reference sequence). The length of the CDR3 is 14 residues. V was clipped by 0 bases and J by 10 bases, with 10 bases between them. Here the CDR3 DNA reads TGTGCCAGCAGCCAAGATCCCAGGGCATCACCCCTCCACTTT. Its protein is CASSQDPRASPLHF.

This clonotype was recorded at least ten times. CDR3 nucleotide sequence: TGTGCCAGCAGTCGACAGGAAATAAGTTCCTCTGGAAACACCATATATTTT. Its translation: CASSRQEISSSGNTIYF. V usage is TRBV12-3 or TRBV12-4 and J usage is TRBJ1-3; TRBD1 might be the D (6 bases). V was trimmed by 5 bases and J by 0 bases, leaving 17 bases between them. CDR3 length equals 17 residues.

This clonotype was counted at least ten times. The chain carries TRBV19 and TRBJ2-5, with 8 nucleotides matching TRBD2. Germline CDR1 LNHDA, CDR2 SQIVND (reference sequence). V was clipped by 7 bases and J by 5 bases; unmatched bases: 6. The CDR3 is made up of 13 amino acids. DNA for the CDR3: TGTGCCAGTAAATTTAGCGGGACTGAGACCCAGTACTTC. Amino acids: CASKFSGTETQYF. Variable domain in full (rest from reference TRBV19 and TRBJ2-5): DGGITQSPKYLFRKEGQNVTLSCEQNLNHDAMYWYRQDPGQGLRLIYYSQIVNDFQKGDIAEGYSVSREKKESFPLTVTSAQKNPTAFYLCASKFSGTETQYFGPGTRLLVL.

The rearrangement joins TRBV28 to TRBJ1-1; D is ambiguous. This CDR3 is built from 13 residues. Trimming took 5 bases from V and 5 from J, leaving 12 bases between them. Germline-derived CDR1 and CDR2 are MDHEN and SYDVKM. CDR3 sequence reads: CASSLRHVTEAFF. The CDR3, as DNA: TGTGCCAGCAGTCTCCGACATGTAACTGAAGCTTTCTTT.

This chain connects TRBV5-5 to TRBJ2-4; no definite D call. The CDR3 length is 15 residues. The germline V and J ends were trimmed by 1 base and 0 bases, with 8 bases remaining between them. The germline CDR1 and CDR2 sequences are SGHKS and YYEKEE (reference sequence). The DNA of the CDR3 is TGTGCCAGCAGCTTGAGAGTTCTAGCCAAAAACATTCAGTACTTC. Translated, it gives CASSLRVLAKNIQYF.

At least ten counts were recorded for this clonotype. This chain uses TRBV7-9 with TRBJ2-1, with 9 bases aligning to TRBD1. Germline V gives CDR1 SEHNR, CDR2 FQNEAQ (reference sequence). V shed 5 bases, J shed 1 base, and the junction held 18 bases outside the gene matches. CDR3 length: 20 amino acids. CDR3 coding DNA: TGTGCCAGCAGCCAGCCGCGGGACAGGGCCCCTAGGTTTTCCTACAATGAGCAGTTCTTC. Translation gives CASSQPRDRAPRFSYNEQFF. The full variable domain, its missing parts supplied by reference TRBV7-9 and TRBJ2-1, is DTGVSQNPRHKITKRGQNVTFRCDPISEHNRLYWYRQTLGQGPEFLTYFQNEAQLEKSRLLSDRFSAERPKGSFSTLEIQRTEQGDSAMYLCASSQPRDRAPRFSYNEQFFGPGTRLTVL.

This clonotype was seen only a few times. J is TRBJ2-3 and V is TRBV24-1; D might be TRBD1 or TRBD2, each matching 6 bases. The ends were cut back, 3 bases at V and 3 bases at J, with 15 bases in the middle. In germline, CDR1 is KGHDR, CDR2 SFDVKD. This CDR3 has 16 residues. CDR3 protein: CATSDPIGGWTDTQYF. CDR3 bases: TGTGCCACCAGTGATCCCATAGGGGGGTGGACAGATACGCAGTATTTT.

This clonotype has more than one count but fewer than ten. V usage is TRBV5-4 and J usage is TRBJ2-2; D may correspond to TRBD1 or TRBD2 (6 bases each). V lost 8 bases and J lost 4, with 15 bases in between. Germline V CDR1 and CDR2: SGHNT, YYREEE (reference sequence). This CDR3 has 14 residues. This CDR3 reads CASSEGGVTGELFF. CDR3 DNA: TGTGCCAGTTCTGAGGGGGGCGTCACCGGGGAGCTGTTTTTT.

This clonotype was found many times. The chain joins TRBV7-2 to TRBJ2-7; 7 nucleotides match TRBD2. The CDR3 has 14 residues. V shed 6 bases and J 5 bases; nucleotides not matched to a gene: 10. Germline V gene lookup returns CDR1 SGHTA and CDR2 FQGNSA. The CDR3 reads CASRVHAGVDEQYF. For the CDR3, the DNA is TGTGCCAGCAGGGTACACGCGGGAGTTGACGAGCAGTACTTC.

Many counts were recorded for this clonotype. J is TRBJ2-3 and V is TRBV11-2, with TRBD1 matching 10 bases. CDR3 length: 16 residues. With V trimmed by 0 bases and J by 7 bases, 7 bases remained unmatched. Germline lookup yields CDR1 SGHAT and CDR2 FQNNGV. The CDR3 here is CASSLDYGTGANTQYF. CDR3 bases: TGTGCCAGCAGCTTAGATTACGGGACAGGGGCTAATACGCAGTATTTT.

In its sample, this clonotype was seen many times. The genes are TRBV14 and TRBJ1-6; maybe TRBD1 (5 bases). CDR1 SGHDN and CDR2 FVKESK come from the germline V gene. The CDR3 length is 14 residues. The V end was cut by 3 bases, the J end by 4 bases, with 7 bases between. This chain's CDR3 is CASSQDKYNSPLHF. In nucleotides, the CDR3 is TGTGCCAGCAGCCAGGACAAATATAATTCACCCCTCCACTTT. Using reference TRBV14 and TRBJ1-6 for the parts outside the CDR3, the full variable domain is EAGVTQFPSHSVIEKGQTVTLRCDPISGHDNLYWYRRVMGKEIKFLLHFVKESKQDESGMPNNRFLAERTGGTYSTLKVQPAELEDSGVYFCASSQDKYNSPLHFGNGTRLTVT.

The sample holds many counts of this clonotype. This chain uses TRBV20-1 with TRBJ1-2, with TRBD1 matching over 9 bases. Germline-derived CDR1 and CDR2 are DFQATT and SNEGSKA (reference sequence). Trimming cost V 3 bases and J 2 bases; bases outside gene matches: 4. The CDR3 is 14 residues long. The CDR3 loop is CSASPQGANYGYTF. The DNA of the CDR3 is TGCAGTGCTAGCCCACAGGGGGCAAACTATGGCTACACCTTC.